The clone carrying this T cell receptor (beta chain) was seen a few times. This entry belongs to a study of blood T cell repertoires in COVID-19. As for the study in general: Samples taken during acute and convalescent COVID-19 were collected in the United States, Italy and Spain. T cells, B-cell-depleted T cells, or PBMCs supplied cDNA or gDNA.

The authors' processing: Amplification with reference gene primers provided the estimates of nucleated cell counts. Measured with immunoSEQ multiplex PCR; TCRdb has only the in-frame clones, and not every one. D and trimming come from the DNA, and the V and J calls and clone size come from that table. The repertoire holds under 250,000 clones, with roughly 84% as singletons. The CDR3 consists of 19 residues. The sequence was collected from a woman between 40 and 55 years old who had recovered from COVID-19. J is TRBJ2-2 and V is TRBV21-1; the D call in the table, TRBD1, was not verified against the DNA. TRBV21-1 is a documented pseudogene. Material for sequencing was peripheral blood. The CDR3 here is CASSNSGIAQGLDTGELFF. DNA of the CDR3: TGTGCCAGCAGCAATAGTGGCATCGCGCAGGGCTTGGACACCGGGGAGCTGTTTTTT.